Included here is one T cell receptor (beta chain) sequence, with context. V shed 6 bases and J shed 4 bases, with 12 bases lying between them. The CDR3 is made up of 13 amino acids. Per the study methods: Estimates of nucleated cell counts were drawn from the amplification of reference gene primers. TCRdb keeps only in-frame clones here, not all; method: immunoSEQ multiplex PCR. That table gives V, J and clone size, and the DNA gave D and trimming. The table shows more than 200,000 clones, with roughly nine tenths occurring only once. This record comes from a study of blood T cell repertoires in COVID-19. At the level of the study: Acute and convalescent COVID-19 specimens originated in the United States, Italy and Spain.

The sequenced sample consisted of peripheral blood. This sequence was found in a man aged 40-50 years with acute or convalescent COVID-19. The chain has TRBV12-3 or TRBV12-4 and TRBJ1-2; D remains unclear. The DNA for the CDR3 is TGTGCCAGCAGCCCCGACGGAGCCTATGGCTACACCTTC. Protein product: CASSPDGAYGYTF.